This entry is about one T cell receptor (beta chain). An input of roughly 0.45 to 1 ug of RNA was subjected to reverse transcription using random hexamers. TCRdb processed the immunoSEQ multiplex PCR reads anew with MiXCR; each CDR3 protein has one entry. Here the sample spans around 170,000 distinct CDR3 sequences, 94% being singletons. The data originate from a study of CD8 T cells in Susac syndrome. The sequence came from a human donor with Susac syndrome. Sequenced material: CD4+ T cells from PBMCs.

The CDR3 loop reads CAIGSAVNNQPQHF. The CDR3 nucleotides read TGTGCCATCGGCTCGGCGGTTAACAATCAGCCCCAGCATTTT. This chain uses TRBV10-3 with TRBJ1-5, with D uncertain. The CDR3 covers 14 residues. Germline V gene lookup returns CDR1 ENHRY and CDR2 SYGVKD. The germline V and J ends were trimmed by 8 bases and 3 bases, with 14 bases remaining between them.